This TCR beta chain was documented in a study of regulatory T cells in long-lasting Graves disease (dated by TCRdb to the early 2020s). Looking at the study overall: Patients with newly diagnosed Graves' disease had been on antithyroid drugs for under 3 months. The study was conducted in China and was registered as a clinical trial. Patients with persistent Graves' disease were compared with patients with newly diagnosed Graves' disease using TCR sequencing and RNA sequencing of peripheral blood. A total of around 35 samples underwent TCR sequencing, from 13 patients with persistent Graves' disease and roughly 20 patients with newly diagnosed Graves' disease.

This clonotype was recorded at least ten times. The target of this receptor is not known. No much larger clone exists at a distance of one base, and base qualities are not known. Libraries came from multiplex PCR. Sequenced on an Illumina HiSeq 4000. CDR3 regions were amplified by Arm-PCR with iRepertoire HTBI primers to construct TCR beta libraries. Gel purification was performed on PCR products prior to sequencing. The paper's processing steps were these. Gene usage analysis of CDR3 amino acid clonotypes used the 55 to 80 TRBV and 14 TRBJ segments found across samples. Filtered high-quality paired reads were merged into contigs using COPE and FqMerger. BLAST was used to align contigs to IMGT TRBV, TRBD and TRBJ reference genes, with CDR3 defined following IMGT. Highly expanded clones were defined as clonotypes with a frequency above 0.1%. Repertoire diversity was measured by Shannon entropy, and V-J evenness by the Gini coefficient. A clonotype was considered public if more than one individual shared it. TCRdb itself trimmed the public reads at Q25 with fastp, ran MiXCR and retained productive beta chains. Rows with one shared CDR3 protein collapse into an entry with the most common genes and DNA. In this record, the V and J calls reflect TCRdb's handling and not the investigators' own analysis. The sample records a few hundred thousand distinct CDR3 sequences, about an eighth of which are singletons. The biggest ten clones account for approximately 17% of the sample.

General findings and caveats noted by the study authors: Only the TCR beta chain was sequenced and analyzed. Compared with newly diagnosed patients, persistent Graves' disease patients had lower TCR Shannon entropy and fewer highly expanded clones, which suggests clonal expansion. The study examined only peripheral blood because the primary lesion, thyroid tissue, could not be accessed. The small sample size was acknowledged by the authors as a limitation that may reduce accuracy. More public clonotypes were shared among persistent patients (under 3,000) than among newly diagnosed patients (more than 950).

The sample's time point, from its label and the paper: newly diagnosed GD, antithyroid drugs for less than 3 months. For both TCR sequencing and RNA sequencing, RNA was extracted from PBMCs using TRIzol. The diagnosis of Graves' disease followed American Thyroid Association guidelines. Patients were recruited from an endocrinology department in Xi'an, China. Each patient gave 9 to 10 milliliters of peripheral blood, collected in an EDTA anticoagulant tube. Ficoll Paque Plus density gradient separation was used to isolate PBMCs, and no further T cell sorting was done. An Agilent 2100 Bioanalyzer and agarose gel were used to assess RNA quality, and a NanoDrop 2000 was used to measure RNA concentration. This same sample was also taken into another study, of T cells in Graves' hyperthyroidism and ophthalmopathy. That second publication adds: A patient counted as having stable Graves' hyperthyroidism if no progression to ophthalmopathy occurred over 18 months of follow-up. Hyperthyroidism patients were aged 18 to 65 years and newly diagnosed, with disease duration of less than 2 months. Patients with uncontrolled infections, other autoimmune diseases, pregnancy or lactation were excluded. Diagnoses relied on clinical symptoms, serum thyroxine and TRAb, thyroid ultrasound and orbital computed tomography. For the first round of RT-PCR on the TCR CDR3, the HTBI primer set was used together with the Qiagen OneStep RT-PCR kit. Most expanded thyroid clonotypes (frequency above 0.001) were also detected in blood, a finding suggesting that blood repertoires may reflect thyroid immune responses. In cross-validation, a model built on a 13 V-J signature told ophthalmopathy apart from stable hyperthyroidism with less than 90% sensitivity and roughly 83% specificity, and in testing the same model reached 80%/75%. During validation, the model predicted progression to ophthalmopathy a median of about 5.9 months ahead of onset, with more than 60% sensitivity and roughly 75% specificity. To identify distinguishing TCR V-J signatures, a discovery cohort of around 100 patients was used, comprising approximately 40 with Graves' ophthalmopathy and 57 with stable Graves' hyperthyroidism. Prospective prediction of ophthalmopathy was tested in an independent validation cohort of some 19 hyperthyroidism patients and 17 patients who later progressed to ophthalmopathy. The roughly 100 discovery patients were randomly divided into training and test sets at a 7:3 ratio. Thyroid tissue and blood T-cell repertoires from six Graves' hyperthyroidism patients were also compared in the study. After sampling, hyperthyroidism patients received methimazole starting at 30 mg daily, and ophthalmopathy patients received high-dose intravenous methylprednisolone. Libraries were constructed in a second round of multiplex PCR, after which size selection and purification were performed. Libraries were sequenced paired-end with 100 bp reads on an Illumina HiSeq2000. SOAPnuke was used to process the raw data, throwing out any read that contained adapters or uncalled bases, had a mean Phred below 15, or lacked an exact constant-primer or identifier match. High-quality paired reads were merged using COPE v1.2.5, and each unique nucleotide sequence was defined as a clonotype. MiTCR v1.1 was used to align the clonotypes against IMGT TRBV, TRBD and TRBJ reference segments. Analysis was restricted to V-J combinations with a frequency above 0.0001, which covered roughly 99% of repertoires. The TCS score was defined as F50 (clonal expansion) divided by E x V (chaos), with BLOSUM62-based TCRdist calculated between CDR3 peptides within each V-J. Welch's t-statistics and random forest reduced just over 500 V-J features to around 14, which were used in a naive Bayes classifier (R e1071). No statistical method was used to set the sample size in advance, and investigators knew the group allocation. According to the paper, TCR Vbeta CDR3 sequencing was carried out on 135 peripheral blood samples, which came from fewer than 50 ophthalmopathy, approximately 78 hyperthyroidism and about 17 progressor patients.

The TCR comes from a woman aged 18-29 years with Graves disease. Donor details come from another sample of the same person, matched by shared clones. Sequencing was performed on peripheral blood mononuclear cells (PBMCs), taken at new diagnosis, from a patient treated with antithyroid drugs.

The DNA sequence is TGCAGTGCCGCCGACGGGGGGCAATACAATGAGCAGTTCTTC. This translates into CSAADGGQYNEQFF. The V and J segments used are TRBV20-1 and TRBJ2-1; possibly the D gene is TRBD2, per 7 matching bases. The germline V gene (reference sequence) sets CDR1 to DFQATT and CDR2 to SNEGSKA. V is pared back by 6 bases and J by 4 bases, with 16 bases lying between the germline termini. The CDR3, from cysteine to phenylalanine, totals 14 residues. The only DNA kept is the CDR3, 42 bases in frame from the first base.